These T cell receptor beta chains were read from a single sample in a study of T cell changes during pregnancy in multiple sclerosis. Measured with immunoSEQ multiplex PCR; TCRdb has only the in-frame clones, and not every one. Among under 50,000 clones listed, around 93% were seen once. Sequencing used CD4+ T cells from peripheral blood mononuclear cells, obtained after pregnancy. The receptor source for this set is a female donor with multiple sclerosis, enrolled in a pregnancy study. CDR3s include the opening cysteine and the closing phenylalanine or tryptophan. D genes are given only for firm matches. Size is stated for part of the rows, as once, few or many counts, or as a class when the clone is expanded.

d_call: -; v_call: TRBV7-2; clone_size: -; j_call: TRBJ2-1; cdr3_nt: TGTGCCAGCAGCTTAGCCGCGGGCAGGGGCAATGAGCAGTTCTTC; cdr3_aa: CASSLAAGRGNEQFF
d_call: -; v_call: TRBV4-2; clone_size: -; j_call: TRBJ2-3; cdr3_nt: TGTGCCAGCAGCCAAGATCTAGCAGACTTCACAGATACGCAGTATTTT; cdr3_aa: CASSQDLADFTDTQYF
d_call: -; v_call: TRBV5-1; clone_size: -; j_call: TRBJ1-1; cdr3_nt: TGCGCCAGCAGCTCGGATGGGAGGACTGAAGCTTTCTTT; cdr3_aa: CASSSDGRTEAFF
d_call: TRBD1; v_call: TRBV2; clone_size: few; j_call: TRBJ2-7; cdr3_nt: TGTGCCAGCTGTAAGGCAGGGGGCTACGAGCAGTACTTC; cdr3_aa: CASCKAGGYEQYF
d_call: TRBD1; v_call: TRBV13; clone_size: -; j_call: TRBJ2-2; cdr3_nt: TGTGCCAGCAGCTCGGGGACAGGGCTTAGAAGCGGGGAGCTGTTTTTT; cdr3_aa: CASSSGTGLRSGELFF
d_call: TRBD1; v_call: TRBV6-6; clone_size: -; j_call: TRBJ2-5; cdr3_nt: TGTGCCAGCAACCTACAGGGGGGACTGGAGACCCAGTACTTC; cdr3_aa: CASNLQGGLETQYF
d_call: TRBD1; v_call: TRBV6-5; clone_size: -; j_call: TRBJ1-2; cdr3_nt: TGTGCCAGCAGTTACTCGGGGACAGGGGGTTGGGGCTACACCTTC; cdr3_aa: CASSYSGTGGWGYTF
d_call: -; v_call: TRBV6-5; clone_size: -; j_call: TRBJ1-5; cdr3_nt: TGTGCCAGCTCCATTTCAGATAGCAATCAGCCCCAGCATTTT; cdr3_aa: CASSISDSNQPQHF
d_call: TRBD1; v_call: TRBV7-8; clone_size: -; j_call: TRBJ1-2; cdr3_nt: TGTGCCAGCAGCTCCGACAGGGGGCCAGTCTATGGCTACACCTTC; cdr3_aa: CASSSDRGPVYGYTF
d_call: TRBD1; v_call: TRBV2; clone_size: -; j_call: TRBJ2-1; cdr3_nt: TGTGCCAGCAGTGATGGACAGGGTCAGGCGTCCTACAATGAGCAGTTCTTC; cdr3_aa: CASSDGQGQASYNEQFF
d_call: -; v_call: TRBV7-3; clone_size: -; j_call: TRBJ1-1; cdr3_nt: TGTGCCAGCAGCCCGGGGGGCGTGATCGCTGAAGCTTTCTTT; cdr3_aa: CASSPGGVIAEAFF
d_call: TRBD1; v_call: TRBV5-1; clone_size: -; j_call: TRBJ1-4; cdr3_nt: TGCGCCAGCAGCGTGGGACAGCCTACAACTAATGAAAAACTGTTTTTT; cdr3_aa: CASSVGQPTTNEKLFF
d_call: -; v_call: TRBV29-1; clone_size: once; j_call: TRBJ2-7; cdr3_nt: TGCAGCGTTGAGGTTGGCCCCTACGAGCAGTACTTC; cdr3_aa: CSVEVGPYEQYF
d_call: -; v_call: TRBV30; clone_size: once; j_call: TRBJ1-1; cdr3_nt: TGTGCCTGGATGACAGGAGTATACACTGAAGCTTTCTTT; cdr3_aa: CAWMTGVYTEAFF
d_call: TRBD1; v_call: TRBV5-1; clone_size: -; j_call: TRBJ1-3; cdr3_nt: TGCGCCAGCAGCGCCGCGGGACAGCTCTCTGGAAACACCATATATTTT; cdr3_aa: CASSAAGQLSGNTIYF
d_call: -; v_call: TRBV7-9; clone_size: -; j_call: TRBJ2-5; cdr3_nt: TGTGCCAGCAGCATGCAACTAGCCGTGGAGACCCAGTACTTC; cdr3_aa: CASSMQLAVETQYF
d_call: -; v_call: TRBV23-1; clone_size: -; j_call: TRBJ1-1; cdr3_nt: TGCGCCAGCAGCCAGTCAAGGTTGACTTTGCCCCACACTGAAGCTTTCTTT; cdr3_aa: CASSQSRLTLPHTEAFF
d_call: -; v_call: TRBV14; clone_size: -; j_call: TRBJ1-2; cdr3_nt: TGTGCCAGCAGCCATTACGGACAGCCAACCCCCTATGGCTACACCTTC; cdr3_aa: CASSHYGQPTPYGYTF
d_call: TRBD1; v_call: TRBV5-8; clone_size: -; j_call: TRBJ1-2; cdr3_nt: TGTGCCAGCAGCTTGGGGGACAGATACTTTAACTATGGCTACACCTTC; cdr3_aa: CASSLGDRYFNYGYTF
d_call: TRBD2; v_call: TRBV5-1; clone_size: few; j_call: TRBJ2-1; cdr3_nt: TGCGCCAGCAGCCTAAGGACTAGCGGGGGTAATGAGCAGTTCTTC; cdr3_aa: CASSLRTSGGNEQFF
d_call: -; v_call: TRBV5-1; clone_size: -; j_call: TRBJ1-6; cdr3_nt: TGCGCCAGCAGCTTGGAAGGATCAGGTTCACCCCTCCACTTT; cdr3_aa: CASSLEGSGSPLHF
d_call: -; v_call: TRBV2; clone_size: -; j_call: TRBJ1-1; cdr3_nt: TGTGCCAGCAGGGGGACACCGAACACTGAAGCTTTCTTT; cdr3_aa: CASRGTPNTEAFF
d_call: -; v_call: TRBV29-1; clone_size: -; j_call: TRBJ1-2; cdr3_nt: TGCAGCGTTGACCGGGTGGGAGCTCGCTTCGTGGGCTACACCTTC; cdr3_aa: CSVDRVGARFVGYTF
d_call: -; v_call: TRBV2; clone_size: -; j_call: TRBJ1-6; cdr3_nt: TGTGCCAGCAGTGGGGGGGTTGGTTCACCCCTCCACTTT; cdr3_aa: CASSGGVGSPLHF
d_call: -; v_call: TRBV19; clone_size: -; j_call: TRBJ1-6; cdr3_nt: TGTGCCAGTAGTTTCAGGTGGTCCTATAATTCACCCCTCCACTTT; cdr3_aa: CASSFRWSYNSPLHF
d_call: TRBD1; v_call: TRBV13; clone_size: -; j_call: TRBJ1-6; cdr3_nt: TGTGCCAGCAGCCGGGACAGGGTGGATTCACCCCTCCACTTT; cdr3_aa: CASSRDRVDSPLHF
d_call: -; v_call: TRBV18; clone_size: -; j_call: TRBJ1-1; cdr3_nt: TGTGCCAGCTCCCCGCTTCCGGACAGTGAAGCTTTCTTT; cdr3_aa: CASSPLPDSEAFF
d_call: -; v_call: TRBV12-5; clone_size: -; j_call: TRBJ2-7; cdr3_nt: TGTGCTAGTGGTTTGTACAGGGTAGGTAGCGAGCAGTACTTC; cdr3_aa: CASGLYRVGSEQYF
d_call: -; v_call: TRBV5-1; clone_size: -; j_call: TRBJ1-5; cdr3_nt: TGCGCCAGCAGCTTGGCCCCGGCAGGGGTCAATCAGCCCCAGCATTTT; cdr3_aa: CASSLAPAGVNQPQHF
d_call: -; v_call: TRBV5-5; clone_size: -; j_call: TRBJ1-2; cdr3_nt: TGTGCCAGCAGCTTAGGGGACTATGGCTACACCTTC; cdr3_aa: CASSLGDYGYTF